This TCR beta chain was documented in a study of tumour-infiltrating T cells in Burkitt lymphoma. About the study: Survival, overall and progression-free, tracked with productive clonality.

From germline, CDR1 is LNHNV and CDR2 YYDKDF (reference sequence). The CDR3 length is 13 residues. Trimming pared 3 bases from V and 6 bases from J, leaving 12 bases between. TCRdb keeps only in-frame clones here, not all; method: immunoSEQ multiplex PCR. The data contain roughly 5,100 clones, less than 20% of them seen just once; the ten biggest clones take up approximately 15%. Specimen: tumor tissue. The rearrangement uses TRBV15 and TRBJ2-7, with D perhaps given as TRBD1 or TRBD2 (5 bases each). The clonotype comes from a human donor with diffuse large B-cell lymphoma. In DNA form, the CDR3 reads TGTGCCACCAGCAGCAGTCGGGGCTTCGAGCAGTACTTC. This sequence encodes CATSSSRGFEQYF.